These T cell receptor beta chains were read from a single sample in a study of cytomegalovirus exposure and HLA in healthy donors. Profiled with immunoSEQ multiplex PCR; TCRdb holds only in-frame clones, not every one. The sample includes under 200,000 clones, roughly 91% seen only once; the top ten take over 9%. The sequenced sample was PBMCs. The receptors were gathered from a woman between 18 and 29 years old in good health and CMV-seropositive. The CDR3 runs from the conserved cysteine through the conserved F or W. A D gene is named only where the DNA matches it firmly. Size tells how often a clone was seen (once, few, many) or the class of an expanded clone, and some rows leave it out.

. TRBJ2-7 . TRBV5-1 CASSLVVPGTHEQYF TGCGCCAGCAGCTTGGTAGTACCGGGGACACACGAGCAGTACTTC
. TRBJ2-7 . TRBV27 CASSYTGPYEQYF TGTGCCAGCAGTTATACAGGACCCTACGAGCAGTACTTC
. TRBJ2-1 TRBD2 TRBV5-1 CATTLAGGVYNEQFF TGCGCCACTACACTAGCGGGAGGCGTCTACAATGAGCAGTTCTTC
. TRBJ2-7 TRBD1 TRBV25-1 CASSNYGTGSSYEQYF TGTGCCAGCAGTAACTACGGGACAGGGAGCTCCTACGAGCAGTACTTC
. TRBJ2-7 TRBD2 TRBV5-6 CASSLGLAGRGYEQYF TGTGCCAGCAGCTTGGGGCTAGCGGGTAGGGGTTACGAGCAGTACTTC
. TRBJ2-5 TRBD1 TRBV15 CATSARDSQETQYF TGTGCCACCAGCGCTCGGGACAGCCAAGAGACCCAGTACTTC
few TRBJ2-7 TRBD1 TRBV10-2 CASTQGVEQYF TGCGCCAGCACCCAGGGGGTCGAGCAGTACTTC
. TRBJ2-2 . TRBV28 CASSPQITGELFF TGTGCCAGCAGTCCCCAAATTACCGGGGAGCTGTTTTTT
. TRBJ1-2 . TRBV27 CASSSAGTRRGYTF TGTGCCAGCAGCAGCGCCGGGACACGGAGGGGCTACACCTTC
. TRBJ2-1 . TRBV27 CASSLGGSSYNEQFF TGTGCCAGCAGTTTAGGGGGGAGCTCCTACAATGAGCAGTTCTTC
. TRBJ1-1 . TRBV11-2 CASSPRYSNMNTEAFF TGTGCCAGCAGCCCCCGCTACAGTAACATGAACACTGAAGCTTTCTTT
. TRBJ2-1 TRBD2 TRBV4-2 CASSRVAGAFTNEQFF TGTGCCAGCAGCCGAGTAGCGGGAGCCTTTACAAATGAGCAGTTCTTC
. TRBJ2-7 TRBD1 TRBV9 CASSGGQGNEQYF TGTGCCAGCAGCGGCGGACAGGGCAACGAGCAGTACTTC
. TRBJ2-5 . TRBV25-1 CASSGAGETQYF TGTGCCAGCAGCGGAGCGGGAGAGACCCAGTACTTC
. TRBJ2-3 TRBD2 TRBV2 CASSASGEGDTQYF TGTGCCAGCAGTGCTAGCGGGGAGGGAGATACGCAGTATTTT
. TRBJ1-1 TRBD1 TRBV27 CASRLGQENTEAFF TGTGCCAGCAGGTTAGGACAGGAGAACACTGAAGCTTTCTTT
. TRBJ2-2 . TRBV30 CAWSVLGAGGELFF TGTGCCTGGAGTGTATTAGGGGCTGGCGGGGAGCTGTTTTTT
. TRBJ2-7 TRBD1 TRBV4-2 CASSQGGGQASYEQYF TGTGCCAGCAGCCAAGGTGGAGGACAGGCATCCTACGAGCAGTACTTC
. TRBJ2-6 TRBD2 TRBV11-2 CASSPRLAGTGANVLTF TGTGCCAGCAGCCCTCGACTAGCGGGAACTGGGGCCAACGTCCTGACTTTC
. TRBJ2-1 . TRBV5-1 CASGEISYNEQFF TGCGCCAGTGGAGAGATCTCCTACAATGAGCAGTTCTTC
. TRBJ1-1 TRBD1 TRBV6-1 CASSAQGLITEAFF TGTGCCAGCAGTGCACAGGGGCTCATCACTGAAGCTTTCTTT
. TRBJ1-3 . TRBV2 CASSEARGNGVGNTIYF TGTGCCAGCAGTGAAGCCAGGGGTAACGGTGTTGGAAACACCATATATTTT
. TRBJ1-4 . TRBV7-6 CASSLNPLVGEKLFF TGTGCCAGCAGCTTAAACCCCTTAGTGGGCGAAAAACTGTTTTTT
once TRBJ1-3 . TRBV5-1 CASSLEPQGGNTIYF TGCGCCAGCAGCTTGGAACCTCAGGGGGGAAACACCATATATTTT
few TRBJ2-7 TRBD1 TRBV5-1 CASSSGTGGGEQYF TGCGCCAGCAGCTCCGGGACAGGGGGCGGCGAGCAGTACTTC
. TRBJ2-7 . TRBV11-3 CASSQRYEQYF TGTGCCAGCAGCCAGCGCTACGAGCAGTACTTC
. TRBJ1-2 TRBD1 TRBV7-9 CASRNPGQTIYGYTF TGTGCCAGCAGGAACCCGGGACAGACAATTTATGGCTACACCTTC
. TRBJ2-3 . TRBV5-6 CASSLAPGGTDTQYF TGTGCCAGCAGCTTGGCACCGGGGGGCACAGATACGCAGTATTTT
once TRBJ2-1 TRBD2 TRBV29-1 CSVAGTSGYNEQFF TGCAGCGTGGCCGGGACTAGCGGATACAATGAGCAGTTCTTC
. TRBJ1-1 . TRBV19 CASRAAGNTEAFF TGTGCCAGTAGGGCCGCGGGGAACACTGAAGCTTTCTTT
. TRBJ2-1 TRBD2 TRBV5-1 CASSPRTSSYDEQFF TGCGCCAGCAGCCCCCGGACTAGCTCGTACGATGAGCAGTTCTTC
. TRBJ2-1 TRBD1 TRBV7-2 CASRLYGTVSGDEQFF TGTGCCAGCCGCCTGTACGGGACAGTCTCCGGCGATGAGCAGTTCTTC
. TRBJ1-2 TRBD1 TRBV11-2 CASSGLGTGRYGYTF TGTGCCAGCAGCGGCCTCGGGACAGGGAGATATGGCTACACCTTC
. TRBJ2-1 TRBD2 TRBV7-3 CASSRSGGTLFF TGTGCCAGCAGCCGTAGCGGGGGTACCCTTTTCTTC
. TRBJ1-5 . TRBV10-3 CAISEGGRVSYQPQHF TGTGCCATCAGTGAGGGGGGGAGGGTGAGCTATCAGCCCCAGCATTTT
. TRBJ2-5 . TRBV18 CASSPWSVKGNETQYF TGTGCCAGCTCACCATGGAGCGTGAAGGGGAACGAGACCCAGTACTTC
. TRBJ2-2 TRBD2 TRBV4-1 CASSLAGDLDTGELFF TGCGCCAGCAGCCTGGCGGGAGATTTGGACACCGGGGAGCTGTTTTTT
. TRBJ2-2 . TRBV28 CATNGGKGGELFF TGTGCCACCAACGGAGGCAAGGGCGGGGAGCTGTTTTTT
. TRBJ2-1 TRBD2 TRBV11-3 CASSPRSWGGVEQFF TGTGCCAGCAGCCCCCGTTCTTGGGGGGGGGTCGAGCAGTTCTTC
. TRBJ2-7 . TRBV7-2 CASSLTGSREQYF TGTGCCAGCAGCTTAACAGGTTCGCGCGAGCAGTACTTC
. TRBJ2-5 TRBD2 TRBV6-5 CASSPNMGGETQYF TGTGCCAGCAGCCCAAATATGGGAGGGGAGACCCAGTACTTC
. TRBJ1-2 TRBD1 TRBV27 CASSLSRGVHGYTF TGTGCCAGCAGTTTATCCAGGGGGGTCCATGGCTACACCTTC
. TRBJ2-5 . TRBV2 CASSEAVQETQYF TGTGCCAGCAGTGAGGCGGTCCAAGAGACCCAGTACTTC
. TRBJ1-1 . TRBV20-1 CRAGTRLEAFF TGCAGGGCCGGGACAAGGCTTGAAGCTTTCTTT
once TRBJ1-3 TRBD1 TRBV7-9 CASLTTGTGSGNTIYF TGTGCCAGCCTCACTACCGGGACAGGGTCTGGAAACACCATATATTTT
. TRBJ2-5 TRBD2 TRBV30 CAWSRSGRARETQYF TGTGCCTGGAGTCGTAGCGGGAGGGCCCGAGAGACCCAGTACTTC
. TRBJ2-5 TRBD2 TRBV5-4 CASSQALGTSSHKETQYF TGTGCCAGCAGCCAAGCCCTCGGGACTAGTAGTCACAAAGAGACCCAGTACTTC
. TRBJ2-3 . TRBV2 CASSTRTDTQYF TGTGCCAGCAGTACCCGGACAGATACGCAGTATTTT
. TRBJ2-3 TRBD2 TRBV9 CASSVGLAGGGDTQYF TGTGCCAGCAGCGTCGGACTAGCGGGGGGAGGGGATACGCAGTATTTT
. TRBJ2-2 . TRBV11-3 CASSSSLTGELFF TGTGCCAGCAGCTCCTCTCTGACCGGGGAGCTGTTTTTT
. TRBJ2-3 . TRBV4-3 CASSQDRGSTDTQYF TGCGCCAGCAGCCAAGATCGGGGTAGTACAGATACGCAGTATTTT
. TRBJ2-1 TRBD2 TRBV6-6 CASSRGTSGSGREQFF TGTGCCAGCAGCAGAGGGACTAGCGGGAGTGGTAGAGAGCAGTTCTTC
. TRBJ1-2 . TRBV7-2 CASSPRGGGDGYTF TGTGCCAGCAGCCCTCGGGGGGGCGGCGATGGCTACACCTTC
once TRBJ2-1 TRBD2 TRBV9 CASNRLAGGESEQFF TGTGCCAGCAACCGACTAGCGGGAGGTGAAAGTGAGCAGTTCTTC
. TRBJ2-5 TRBD2 TRBV10-3 CAISEAGLRETQYF TGTGCCATCAGTGAAGCGGGGTTGAGGGAGACCCAGTACTTC
. TRBJ1-1 TRBD1 TRBV27 CASSPRQGFRTEAFF TGTGCCAGCAGTCCGCGACAGGGGTTTCGCACTGAAGCTTTCTTT
. TRBJ2-2 TRBD2 TRBV5-1 CASSFGTSFTGELFF TGCGCCAGCAGCTTCGGGACTAGCTTCACCGGGGAGCTGTTTTTT
. TRBJ1-2 TRBD1 TRBV2 CASRPGTGGGYTF TGTGCCAGCAGACCCGGGACAGGCGGGGGCTACACCTTC
. TRBJ2-1 TRBD2 TRBV5-1 CASSLDSGSLDEQFF TGCGCCAGCAGCCTTGATAGCGGGAGCCTAGATGAGCAGTTCTTC